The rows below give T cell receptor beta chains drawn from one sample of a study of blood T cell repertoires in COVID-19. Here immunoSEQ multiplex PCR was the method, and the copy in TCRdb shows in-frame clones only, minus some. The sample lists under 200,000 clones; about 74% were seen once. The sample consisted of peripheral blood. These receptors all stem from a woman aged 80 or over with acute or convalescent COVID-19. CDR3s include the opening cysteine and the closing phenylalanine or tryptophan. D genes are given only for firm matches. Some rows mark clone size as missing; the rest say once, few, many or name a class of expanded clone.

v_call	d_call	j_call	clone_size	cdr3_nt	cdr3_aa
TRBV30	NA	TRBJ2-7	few	TGTGCCTGGATTCCCTGGGACTCCGTCTACGAGCAGTACTTC	CAWIPWDSVYEQYF
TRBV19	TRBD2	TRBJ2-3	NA	TGTGCCAGTAGTACGGGACTAGCGGATGCTAGCACAGATACGCAGTATTTT	CASSTGLADASTDTQYF
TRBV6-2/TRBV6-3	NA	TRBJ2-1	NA	TGTGCCAGCAGTCCCGGCTACAATGAGCAGTTCTTC	CASSPGYNEQFF
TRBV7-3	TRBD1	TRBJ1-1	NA	TGTGCCAGCAGCTCAGGACAGGACACTGAAGCTTTCTTT	CASSSGQDTEAFF
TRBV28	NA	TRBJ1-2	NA	TGTGCCAGCAGTTTCAGGGGCTATGGCTACACCTTC	CASSFRGYGYTF
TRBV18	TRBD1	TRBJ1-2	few	TGTGCCAGCTCCCCCCTCGGGACAGGGGAAGAGTATGGCTACACCTTC	CASSPLGTGEEYGYTF
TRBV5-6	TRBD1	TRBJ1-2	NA	TGTGCCAGCAGCGCGGGACAGGGCGCGTATGGCTACACCTTC	CASSAGQGAYGYTF
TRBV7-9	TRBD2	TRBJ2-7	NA	TGTGCCAGCACCCCGGGTAGGACTAGCGGAGACTCCTACGAGCAGTACTTC	CASTPGRTSGDSYEQYF
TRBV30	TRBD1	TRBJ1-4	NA	TGTGCCTCCACGACAGGGGGCGCAACTAATGAAAAACTGTTTTTT	CASTTGGATNEKLFF
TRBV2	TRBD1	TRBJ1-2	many	TGTGCCAGCAGGCCCACAGGGGGCAACTATGGCTACACCTTC	CASRPTGGNYGYTF
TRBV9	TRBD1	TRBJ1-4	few	TGTGCCAGCAGCGCCTCGGGACAGGGCTACCCTAATGAAAAACTGTTTTTT	CASSASGQGYPNEKLFF
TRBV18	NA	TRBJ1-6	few	TGTGCCAGCTCACCAGGAACAGGCAATGCAGCCAATTCACCCCTCCACTTT	CASSPGTGNAANSPLHF
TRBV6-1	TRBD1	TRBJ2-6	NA	TGTGCCAGCAGTGAATCACAGGGGCGAACTGGGGCCAACGTCCTGACTTTC	CASSESQGRTGANVLTF